These 27 T cell receptor beta chains were sequenced from one sample in a study of control samples from healthy donors and cancer patients. This table comes from immunoSEQ multiplex PCR, and its TCRdb copy is limited to in-frame clones, with some not included. This sample has around 58,000 clones, with approximately 86% found just once. Sequenced material: blood. Source of these receptors: a man over 45 in good health.

The CDR3 DNA sequence: TGTGCCAGCAGTTTAAGCCATACTGAAGCTTTCTTT. It specifies CASSLSHTEAFF. The V call is TRBV12-3 or TRBV12-4, the J call TRBJ1-1; D gene ambiguous. V was clipped by 2 bases and J by 5 bases, with 6 bases between them. The CDR3 is made up of 12 amino acids.

The V gene is TRBV11-2, the J gene TRBJ1-5; the D is unclear. This CDR3 region has 14 residues. V shed 3 bases and J shed 7 bases, with 13 bases lying between them. Germline loops: CDR1 SGHAT, CDR2 FQNNGV. The CDR3: CASSFSQKGQPQHF. CDR3 nucleotide sequence: TGTGCCAGCAGCTTCTCACAGAAAGGACAGCCCCAGCATTTT.

As DNA, the CDR3 is TGCGCCAGCGGGAAAGGAGGACAGGAGGCGAATGAAAAACTGTTTTTT. It codes for CASGKGGQEANEKLFF. The gene calls are TRBV5-1 and TRBJ1-4, with 7 bases fitting TRBD1. The CDR3 has 16 residues. Germline-derived CDR1 and CDR2 are SGHRS and YFSETQ. J gave up 5 bases and V 7 bases, and 14 bases lay outside the gene matches. The whole variable domain, remainder taken from reference TRBV5-1 and TRBJ1-4, is KAGVTQTPRYLIKTRGQQVTLSCSPISGHRSVSWYQQTPGQGLQFLFEYFSETQRNKGNFPGRFSGRQFSNSRSEMNVSTLELGDSALYLCASGKGGQEANEKLFFGSGTQLSVL.

This clone was recorded a few times. V usage is TRBV29-1 and J usage is TRBJ2-7, with D tentatively TRBD1 or TRBD2 (5 bases each). Trimming pared 4 bases from V and 5 bases from J, leaving 24 bases between. Germline CDR1 is SQVTM and CDR2 is ANQGSEA. This CDR3 spans 16 amino acids. The CDR3: CSVVLGPGPEGNEQYF. The CDR3 DNA reads as TGCAGCGTTGTCTTGGGGCCGGGCCCTGAGGGAAACGAGCAGTACTTC.

This clone was counted a single time. The chain has TRBV7-8 and TRBJ2-7; no clear D. Germline V gene lookup returns CDR1 SGHVS and CDR2 FQNEAQ. V shed 0 bases and J shed 6 bases, with 15 bases lying between them. The CDR3 has 15 amino acids. The CDR3 DNA reads TGTGCCAGCAGCTTAGCGTCGGGTTTATCTTCCGAGCAGTACTTC. Residues: CASSLASGLSSEQYF. The full variable domain, in which reference TRBV7-8 and TRBJ2-7 provide the parts outside the CDR3, is GAGVSQSPRYKVAKRGQDVALRCDPISGHVSLFWYQQALGQGPEFLTYFQNEAQLDKSGLPSDRFFAERPEGSVSTLKIQRTQQEDSAVYLCASSLASGLSSEQYFGPGTRLTVT.

This clone was picked up one time. This chain uses TRBV4-1 with TRBJ1-2; D unclear. This CDR3 is built from 13 residues. In germline, CDR1 is MGHRA, CDR2 YSYEKL. Trimming pared 0 bases from V and 10 bases from J, leaving 12 bases between. The CDR3 DNA reads TGCGCCAGCAGCCAAGATCTAGACCGGGACTACACCTTC. It translates to CASSQDLDRDYTF.

The CDR3 nucleotides read TGCGCCAGCAGCTTGAGGGGACTAGCGGGAGGAGTCCCCTACAATGAGCAGTTCTTC. It translates to CASSLRGLAGGVPYNEQFF. V usage is TRBV5-1 and J usage is TRBJ2-1; 15 bases are a match to TRBD2. The V segment lost 1 base and the J segment 2 bases; nucleotides outside the gene matches: 7. This CDR3 region has 19 residues. From germline, CDR1 is SGHRS and CDR2 YFSETQ.

Notes on this clone: This sample includes further DNA sequences coding for the same CDR3. The J gene is TRBJ2-7, the V gene TRBV5-1; TRBD2 aligns across 7 bases. Germline CDR1 and CDR2: SGHRS and YFSETQ. CDR3 length equals 15 residues. V trimming: 0 bases; J trimming: 2 bases; junction bases outside the gene matches: 5. This CDR3 reads CASSLAGGGPYEQYF. Here the CDR3 DNA reads TGCGCCAGCAGCTTGGCCGGGGGAGGGCCCTACGAGCAGTACTTC. Variable domain in full (rest from reference TRBV5-1 and TRBJ2-7): KAGVTQTPRYLIKTRGQQVTLSCSPISGHRSVSWYQQTPGQGLQFLFEYFSETQRNKGNFPGRFSGRQFSNSRSEMNVSTLELGDSALYLCASSLAGGGPYEQYFGPGTRLTVT.

This chain links TRBV28 with TRBJ1-5, with TRBD1 as a possible D gene (5 bases). Germline CDR1 reads MDHEN; CDR2 reads SYDVKM. This CDR3 has 15 amino acids. Trimming shortened V by 3 bases and J by 5 bases, and 14 bases separated the two germline ends. The CDR3 protein is CASSLSYRDHQPQHF. DNA for the CDR3: TGTGCCAGCAGTTTGTCTTACCGGGACCATCAGCCCCAGCATTTT.

The V and J genes are TRBV7-8 and TRBJ1-5; D remains ambiguous. The CDR3 extends over 13 amino acids. Trimming removed 5 bases at V and 5 bases at J, with 10 bases between. Germline V CDR1 and CDR2: SGHVS, FQNEAQ. In nucleotides, the CDR3 is TGTGCCAGCAGCCCCCAGAGGGATCAGCCCCAGCATTTT. This codes for CASSPQRDQPQHF.

The V and J genes are TRBV7-2 and TRBJ2-1, with D uncertain. V was cut by 0 bases and J by 0 bases, with 6 bases left in between. CDR1 is SGHTA, CDR2 FQGNSA, per germline. There are 15 residues in the CDR3. The CDR3 region is CASSLASVSYNEQFF. The CDR3 DNA reads TGTGCCAGCAGCTTAGCGAGCGTCTCCTACAATGAGCAGTTCTTC.

This chain joins TRBV10-2 and TRBJ1-2; 8 positions agree with TRBD1. This CDR3 region has 17 residues. Germline loops: CDR1 WSHSY, CDR2 SAAADI. J was trimmed by 2 bases and V by 2 bases; bases with no gene match: 10. CDR3 sequence reads: CASSEPPSGGLNYGYTF. CDR3 nucleotide sequence: TGCGCCAGCAGTGAGCCGCCCTCAGGGGGCCTAAACTATGGCTACACCTTC.

This clone has only one observation. The rearrangement links TRBV5-5 to TRBJ2-7; 9 bases map to TRBD1. CDR3 length: 19 residues. With 1 base clipped from V and 7 bases from J, the junction kept 21 bases outside the gene matches. Germline V lookup: CDR1 SGHKS, CDR2 YYEKEE (reference sequence). The CDR3 loop is CASSLWGQGRIFGLREQYF. CDR3 DNA: TGTGCCAGCAGCTTGTGGGGACAGGGAAGGATTTTCGGACTGAGGGAGCAGTACTTC. The full variable domain, rest sourced from reference TRBV5-5 and TRBJ2-7, is DAGVTQSPTHLIKTRGQQVTLRCSPISGHKSVSWYQQVLGQGPQFIFQYYEKEERGRGNFPDRFSARQFPNYSSELNVNALLLGDSALYLCASSLWGQGRIFGLREQYFGPGTRLTVT.

This clone was observed a handful of times. This chain connects TRBV19 to TRBJ1-1; D unresolved. The V and J ends lost 3 bases and 4 bases respectively, with 12 bases between them. CDR1 LNHDA and CDR2 SQIVND come from the germline V gene (reference sequence). CDR3 size: 14 residues. In DNA, the CDR3 is TGTGCCAGTAGTATCGGGCACGACGGCACTGAAGCTTTCTTT. Its translation is CASSIGHDGTEAFF.

The chain combines TRBV27 with TRBJ2-7; 10 bases agree with TRBD1. CDR3 length: 14 amino acids. V dropped 2 bases and J dropped 6; count of bases not matched to a gene: 4. Germline V gene data show CDR1 as MNHEY and CDR2 as SMNVEV (reference sequence). CDR3 amino acids: CASSLGTGELEQYF. DNA of the CDR3: TGTGCCAGCAGTTTAGGGACAGGGGAACTCGAGCAGTACTTC.

Here the CDR3 reads CSARGHSEQFF. CDR3 bases: TGCAGTGCTAGAGGGCATTCGGAGCAGTTCTTC. This chain joins TRBV20-1 and TRBJ2-1; no clear D. Trimming cost V 1 base and J 10 bases, with 8 bases left between them. In germline, CDR1 is DFQATT, CDR2 SNEGSKA (reference sequence). The CDR3 consists of 11 residues.

The chain couples TRBV27 to TRBJ2-1; no clear D. Germline V CDR1 and CDR2: MNHEY, SMNVEV (reference sequence). Trimming removed 4 bases at V and 6 bases at J, with 4 bases between. The CDR3 consists of 11 residues. The CDR3 DNA reads TGTGCCAGCAGTTCCACCAATGAGCAGTTCTTC. The encoded protein is CASSSTNEQFF.

CDR3 in DNA: TGTGCCAGCACCAGATTAGCGGGGGCGATGGATGAAAAACTGTTTTTT. Translation gives CASTRLAGAMDEKLFF. This chain joins TRBV27 and TRBJ1-4, with D perhaps matching TRBD1 (6 bases). The CDR3 extends over 16 amino acids. Germline V CDR1 and CDR2: MNHEY, SMNVEV (reference sequence). Between the trimmed V and J ends, which lost 7 bases and 6 bases, there was a span of 21 bases.

V is TRBV7-3 and J is TRBJ1-1; 9 bases are shared with TRBD1. The CDR3 runs 13 residues. After removal of 10 bases from V and 3 bases from J, the junction contained 6 bases not matched to a gene. The germline gives CDR1 SGHTA, CDR2 FQGTGA. The DNA for the CDR3 is TGTGCCACCTCCAGACAGGGGGACACTGAAGCTTTCTTT. Its protein is CATSRQGDTEAFF.

This clone was observed a few times. The rearrangement links TRBV2 to TRBJ1-3; D call uncertain. Germline values: CDR1 SNHLY, CDR2 FYNNEI. The CDR3 runs 11 residues. V lost 8 bases and J lost 4, with 6 bases in between. The CDR3 is CASRGGNTIYF. The CDR3 bases are TGTGCCAGCCGTGGGGGAAACACCATATATTTT.

The gene calls are TRBV28 and TRBJ2-5; possibly TRBD1 for D (6 bases). From germline, CDR1 is MDHEN and CDR2 SYDVKM. CDR3 length equals 16 residues. Trimming took 3 bases from V and 2 from J, leaving 16 bases between them. For the CDR3, the DNA is TGTGCCAGCAGTTTGTTGTTGGACAGTCAACAAGAGACCCAGTACTTC. Protein product: CASSLLLDSQQETQYF.

The rearrangement joins TRBV27 to TRBJ2-3; 8 bases fit TRBD1. The CDR3 sequence is 13 residues long. The V and J ends lost 4 bases and 9 bases, in that order; junction bases with no gene match: 6. CDR1 and CDR2 from the germline V gene are MNHEY and SMNVEV (reference sequence). The CDR3 reads CASSSPGGLTQYF. As DNA, the CDR3 is TGTGCCAGCAGTTCTCCAGGGGGCCTCACGCAGTATTTT.

V is TRBV15 and J is TRBJ1-3; weak D call: TRBD1 (5 bases). The length of the CDR3 is 16 residues. V was shortened by 5 bases and J by 2 bases, with 16 bases between the two germline ends. Germline V gives CDR1 LNHNV, CDR2 YYDKDF (reference sequence). The CDR3 sequence is CATSSRRGVTGNTIYF. DNA of the CDR3: TGTGCCACCAGCTCAAGACGAGGGGTTACTGGAAACACCATATATTTT.

This chain uses TRBV20-1 with TRBJ1-1; D remains unclear. Trimming shortened V by 2 bases and J by 10 bases, and 11 bases separated the two germline ends. This CDR3 is built from 11 residues. Germline CDR1 is DFQATT and CDR2 is SNEGSKA (reference sequence). This CDR3 is CSARPGGGAFF. CDR3 nucleotide sequence: TGCAGTGCTAGACCGGGAGGAGGAGCTTTCTTT.

The gene calls are TRBV11-3 and TRBJ2-7; perhaps TRBD2 as D (6 bases). The germline V gene encodes CDR1 SGHNT and CDR2 YENEEA. The CDR3 runs to 17 residues. V lost 0 bases and J lost 3, with 18 bases in between. This chain's CDR3 is CASSLEAGPIPDYEQYF. DNA of the CDR3: TGTGCCAGCAGCTTAGAGGCGGGGCCAATCCCCGACTACGAGCAGTACTTC.

The chain employs TRBV5-1 and TRBJ1-1; D not resolved. The V gene lost 0 bases and the J gene lost 1 base, with 7 bases spanning the gap. Germline V gene lookup returns CDR1 SGHRS and CDR2 YFSETQ. The length of the CDR3 is 14 residues. Here the CDR3 reads CASSLDWENTEAFF. The DNA for the CDR3 is TGCGCCAGCAGCTTGGACTGGGAGAACACTGAAGCTTTCTTT.

This chain connects TRBV7-3 to TRBJ2-1, with D unresolved. CDR3 size: 14 residues. The V end was cut by 5 bases, the J end by 2 bases, with 10 bases between. Per the germline V gene, CDR1 is SGHTA and CDR2 is FQGTGA. In DNA, the CDR3 is TGTGCCAGCAGCCAAGACCTAGCCTACAATGAGCAGTTCTTC. Its protein is CASSQDLAYNEQFF.